This entry lists 7 T cell receptor beta chains sequenced from one sample in a study of blood T cell repertoires in COVID-19. Produced via immunoSEQ multiplex PCR; TCRdb's table is partial and in-frame only. The sample contains a few hundred thousand clones, less than 90% of which appear only once. Sequencing was performed on peripheral blood. The receptors derive from a man between 60 and 75 years old who had recovered from COVID-19.

The chain is built from TRBV19 and TRBJ1-2; 8 bases agree with TRBD1. Germline V gives CDR1 LNHDA, CDR2 SQIVND (reference sequence). The J segment lost 4 bases and the V segment lost 9 bases, leaving 13 bases of the junction unmatched. There are 15 residues in the CDR3. In DNA form, the CDR3 reads TGTGCCAGCAGGGACAGGCTGGATGGGGTCTATGGCTACACCTTC. Its translation is CASRDRLDGVYGYTF. Filled out from reference TRBV19 and TRBJ1-2, the complete variable domain reads DGGITQSPKYLFRKEGQNVTLSCEQNLNHDAMYWYRQDPGQGLRLIYYSQIVNDFQKGDIAEGYSVSREKKESFPLTVTSAQKNPTAFYLCASRDRLDGVYGYTFGSGTRLTVV.

The J gene is TRBJ2-5, the V gene TRBV10-3; 8 bases are shared with TRBD2. The CDR3 consists of 13 residues. The ends lost 4 bases at V and 5 bases at J; junction bases unmatched: 3. Germline V lookup: CDR1 ENHRY, CDR2 SYGVKD. CDR3 sequence: CAISGGLGETQYF. DNA for the CDR3: TGTGCCATCAGTGGGGGACTAGGGGAGACCCAGTACTTC.

This chain joins TRBV3-1 (or the pseudogene TRBV3-2) and TRBJ2-1; D unclear. CDR3 length: 14 residues. CDR1 and CDR2 from the germline V gene are LGHDT and YNNKEL (reference sequence). V was shortened by 1 base and J by 7 bases, with 11 bases between the two germline ends. The CDR3 coding sequence is TGTGCCAGCAGCCAAGTTGTGAACTTTAATGAGCAGTTCTTC. Protein product: CASSQVVNFNEQFF.

The V call is TRBV5-1, the J call TRBJ2-7; TRBD1 matches at 7 bases. Germline CDR1 and CDR2: SGHRS and YFSETQ. The CDR3 consists of 14 residues. Trimming removed 4 bases from V and 1 base from J; junction bases left unmatched: 5. The CDR3 region has the DNA TGCGCCAGCAGCGCCCGGGACAGTTCCTACGAGCAGTACTTC. It translates to CASSARDSSYEQYF. Looking up the rest from reference TRBV5-1 and TRBJ2-7 gives the full variable domain: KAGVTQTPRYLIKTRGQQVTLSCSPISGHRSVSWYQQTPGQGLQFLFEYFSETQRNKGNFPGRFSGRQFSNSRSEMNVSTLELGDSALYLCASSARDSSYEQYFGPGTRLTVT.

The CDR3: CASSQFSRGSSYEQYF. DNA of the CDR3: TGTGCCAGCAGCCAATTTTCTCGCGGGAGCTCCTACGAGCAGTACTTC. This chain links TRBV4-2 with TRBJ2-7, with 7 bases that match TRBD2. The CDR3 has 16 amino acids. CDR1 and CDR2 from the germline V gene are LGHNA and YNFKEQ. The junction had 7 bases not matched to a gene; V was cut back by 2 bases and J by 0 bases.

The V and J genes are TRBV15 and TRBJ2-3; perhaps TRBD1 as D (5 bases). V lost 3 bases and J 1 base, leaving 8 bases between the germline ends. The CDR3 has 14 residues. Per germline, CDR1 LNHNV and CDR2 YYDKDF (reference sequence). In DNA, the CDR3 is TGTGCCACCAGCAGCTCCAGGGGCACAGATACGCAGTATTTT. It specifies CATSSSRGTDTQYF.

This rearrangement joins TRBV6-5 to TRBJ1-1; the D is unclear. The CDR3 is 13 residues long. With 4 bases removed from V and 1 base from J, the gap between germline ends came to 7 bases. CDR1 is MNHEY, CDR2 SVGAGI, per germline. DNA of the CDR3: TGTGCCAGCAGTTTCACAGAGAACACTGAAGCTTTCTTT. The encoded protein is CASSFTENTEAFF.